The 3 T cell receptor beta chains in this list originate from one sample, sequenced in a study of T cell changes during pregnancy in multiple sclerosis. Measured with immunoSEQ multiplex PCR; TCRdb has only the in-frame clones, and not every one. Of tens of thousands of clones in the sample, approximately 90% were seen once. The specimen was peripheral blood, collected in the second trimester of pregnancy. The receptors here all came from a female donor in good health, enrolled as a control in a pregnancy study.

This chain joins TRBV13 and TRBJ2-3, with no clear D. Germline V CDR1 and CDR2: PRHDT, FYEKMQ (reference sequence). The CDR3 extends over 17 amino acids. V lost 2 bases, J lost 0 bases, and 15 bases lay in between. The CDR3 spells CASSLSFVTQSTDTQYF. The CDR3 DNA sequence: TGTGCCAGCAGCTTATCGTTTGTAACCCAGAGCACAGATACGCAGTATTTT.

For this clone: A junction end diverges from the germline sequence, so it may reflect a read error. This sequence joins TRBV7-6 and TRBJ1-5; maybe TRBD1 (5 bases). This CDR3 region has 16 residues. Germline CDR1 SGHVS, CDR2 FNYEAQ. The CDR3 protein is CASSLGQGLSNKPQHF. CDR3 bases: TGTGCCAGCAGCTTGGGGCAGGGTCTAAGCAATAAGCCCCAGCATTTT.

The CDR3: CASSTSGQGAWATDTQYF. The CDR3 DNA follows: TGTGCCAGCAGCACTTCGGGACAGGGGGCGTGGGCCACAGATACGCAGTATTTT. The rearrangement uses TRBV7-8 and TRBJ2-3, with 12 positions matching TRBD1. CDR3 length equals 18 residues. Germline V lookup: CDR1 SGHVS, CDR2 FQNEAQ. Germline trimming cut 5 bases from V and 2 bases from J; bases unmatched to any gene: 11.